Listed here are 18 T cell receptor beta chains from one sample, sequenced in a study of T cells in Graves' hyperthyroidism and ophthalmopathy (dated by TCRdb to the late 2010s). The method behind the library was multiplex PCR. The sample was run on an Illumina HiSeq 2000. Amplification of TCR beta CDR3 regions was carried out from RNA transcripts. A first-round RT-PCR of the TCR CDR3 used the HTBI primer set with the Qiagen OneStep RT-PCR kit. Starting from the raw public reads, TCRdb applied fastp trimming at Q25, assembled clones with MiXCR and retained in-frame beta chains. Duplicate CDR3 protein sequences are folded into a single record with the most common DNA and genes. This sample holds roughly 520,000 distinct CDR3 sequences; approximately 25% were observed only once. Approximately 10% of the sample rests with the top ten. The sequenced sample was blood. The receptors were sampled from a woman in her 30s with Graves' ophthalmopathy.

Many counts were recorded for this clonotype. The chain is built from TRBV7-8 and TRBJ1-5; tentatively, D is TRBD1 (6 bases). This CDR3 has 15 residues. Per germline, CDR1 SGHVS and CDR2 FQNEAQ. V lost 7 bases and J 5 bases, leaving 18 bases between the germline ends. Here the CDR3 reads CASTQTGLNDQPQHF. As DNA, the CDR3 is TGTGCCAGCACCCAGACAGGATTGAACGATCAGCCCCAGCATTTT.

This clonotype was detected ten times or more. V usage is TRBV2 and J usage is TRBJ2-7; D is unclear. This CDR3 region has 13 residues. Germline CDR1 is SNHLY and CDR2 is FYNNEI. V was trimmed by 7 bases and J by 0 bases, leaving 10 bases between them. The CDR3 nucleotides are TGTGCCAGCACCGGTGGATACTCCTACGAGCAGTACTTC. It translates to CASTGGYSYEQYF.

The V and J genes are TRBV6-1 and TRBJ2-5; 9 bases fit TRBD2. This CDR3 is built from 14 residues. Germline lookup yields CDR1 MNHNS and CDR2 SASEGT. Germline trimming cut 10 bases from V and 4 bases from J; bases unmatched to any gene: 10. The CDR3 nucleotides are TGTGCCACACAACCCCTAGCGGGACGAGAGACCCAGTACTTC. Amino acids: CATQPLAGRETQYF.

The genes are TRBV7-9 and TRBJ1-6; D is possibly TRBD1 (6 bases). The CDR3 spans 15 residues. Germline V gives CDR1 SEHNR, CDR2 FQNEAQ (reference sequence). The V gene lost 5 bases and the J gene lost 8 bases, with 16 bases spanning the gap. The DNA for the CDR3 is TGTGCCAGCAGCACAGGGAGGCCAGGGGATTCACCCCTCCACTTT. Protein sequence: CASSTGRPGDSPLHF.

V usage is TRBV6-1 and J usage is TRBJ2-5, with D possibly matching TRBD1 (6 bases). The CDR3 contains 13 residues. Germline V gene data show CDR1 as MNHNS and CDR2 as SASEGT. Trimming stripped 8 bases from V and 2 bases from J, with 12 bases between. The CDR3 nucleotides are TGTGCCAGCGTGGGGGCCGCGCAAGAGACCCAGTACTTC. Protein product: CASVGAAQETQYF.

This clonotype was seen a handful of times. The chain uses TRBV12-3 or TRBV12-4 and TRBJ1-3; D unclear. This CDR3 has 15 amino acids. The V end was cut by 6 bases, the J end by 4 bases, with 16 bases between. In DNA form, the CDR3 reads TGTGCCAGCAGCGACTCCTCGGCGGGGGGAAACACCATATATTTT. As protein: CASSDSSAGGNTIYF.

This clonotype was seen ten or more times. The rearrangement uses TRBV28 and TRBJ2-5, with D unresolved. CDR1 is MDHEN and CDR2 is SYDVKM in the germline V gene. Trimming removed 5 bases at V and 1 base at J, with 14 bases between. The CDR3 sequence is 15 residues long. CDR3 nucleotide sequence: TGTGCCAGCAGTGCCACAACCCCCGGCCAAGAGACCCAGTACTTC. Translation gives CASSATTPGQETQYF.

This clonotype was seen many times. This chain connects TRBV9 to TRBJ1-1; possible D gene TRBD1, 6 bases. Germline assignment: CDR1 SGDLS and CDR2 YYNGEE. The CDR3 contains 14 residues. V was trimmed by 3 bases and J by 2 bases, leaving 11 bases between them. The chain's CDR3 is CASSEGGGNTEAFF. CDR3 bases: TGTGCCAGCAGCGAGGGGGGGGGTAACACTGAAGCTTTCTTT.

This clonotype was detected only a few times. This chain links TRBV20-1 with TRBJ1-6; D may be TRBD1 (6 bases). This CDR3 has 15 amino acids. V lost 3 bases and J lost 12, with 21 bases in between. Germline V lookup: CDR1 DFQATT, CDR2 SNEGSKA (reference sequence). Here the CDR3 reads CSASEGGLPWGPLHF. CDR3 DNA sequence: TGCAGTGCTAGCGAAGGGGGACTCCCATGGGGACCCCTCCACTTT.

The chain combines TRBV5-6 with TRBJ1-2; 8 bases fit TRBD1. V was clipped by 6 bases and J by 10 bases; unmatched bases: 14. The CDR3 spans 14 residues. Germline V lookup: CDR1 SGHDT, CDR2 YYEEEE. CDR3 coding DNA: TGTGCCAGCACCAGAGGGACAGGACGTCCGGACTACACCTTC. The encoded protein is CASTRGTGRPDYTF.

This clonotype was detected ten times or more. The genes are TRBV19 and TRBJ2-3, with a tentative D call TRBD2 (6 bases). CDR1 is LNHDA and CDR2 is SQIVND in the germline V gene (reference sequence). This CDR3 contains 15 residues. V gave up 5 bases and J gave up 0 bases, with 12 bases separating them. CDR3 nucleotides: TGTGCCAGTAGTGCCTCGGCGGGGAGCACAGATACGCAGTATTTT. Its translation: CASSASAGSTDTQYF. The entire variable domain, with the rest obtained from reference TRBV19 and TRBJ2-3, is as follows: DGGITQSPKYLFRKEGQNVTLSCEQNLNHDAMYWYRQDPGQGLRLIYYSQIVNDFQKGDIAEGYSVSREKKESFPLTVTSAQKNPTAFYLCASSASAGSTDTQYFGPGTRLTVL.

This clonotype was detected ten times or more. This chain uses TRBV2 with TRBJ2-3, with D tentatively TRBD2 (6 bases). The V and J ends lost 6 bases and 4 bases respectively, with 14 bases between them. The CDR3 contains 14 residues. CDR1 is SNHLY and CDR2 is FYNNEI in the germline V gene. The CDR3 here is CASREGQGSDTQYF. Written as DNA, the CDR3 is TGTGCCAGCAGGGAGGGGCAGGGTTCAGATACGCAGTATTTT.

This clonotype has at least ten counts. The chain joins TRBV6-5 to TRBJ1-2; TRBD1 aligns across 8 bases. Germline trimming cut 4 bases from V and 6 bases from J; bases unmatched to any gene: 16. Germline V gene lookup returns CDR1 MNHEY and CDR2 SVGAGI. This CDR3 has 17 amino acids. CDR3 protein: CASSFRPGQGLFNGYTF. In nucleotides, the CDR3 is TGTGCCAGCAGTTTTCGACCTGGACAGGGCTTGTTTAATGGCTACACCTTC.

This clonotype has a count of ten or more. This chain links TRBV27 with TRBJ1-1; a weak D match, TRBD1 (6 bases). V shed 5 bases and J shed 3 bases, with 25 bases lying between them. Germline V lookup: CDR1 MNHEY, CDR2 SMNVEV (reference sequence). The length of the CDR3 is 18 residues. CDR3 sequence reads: CASSPPPGGLPGDTEAFF. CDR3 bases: TGTGCCAGCAGTCCGCCCCCCGGGGGGCTCCCGGGTGACACTGAAGCTTTCTTT.

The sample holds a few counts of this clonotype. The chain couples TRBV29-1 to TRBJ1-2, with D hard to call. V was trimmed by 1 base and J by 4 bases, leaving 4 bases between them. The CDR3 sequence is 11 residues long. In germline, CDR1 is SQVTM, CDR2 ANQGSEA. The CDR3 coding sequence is TGCAGCGTTGAAGGGGCCTATGGCTACACCTTC. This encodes CSVEGAYGYTF.

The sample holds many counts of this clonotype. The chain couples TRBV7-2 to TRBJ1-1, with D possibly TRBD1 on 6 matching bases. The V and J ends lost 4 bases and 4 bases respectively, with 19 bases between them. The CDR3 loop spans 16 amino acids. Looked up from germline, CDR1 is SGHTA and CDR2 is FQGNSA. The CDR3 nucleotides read TGTGCCAGCAGCTCATTTCCAGGGGAAGGTAGCACTGAAGCTTTCTTT. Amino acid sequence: CASSSFPGEGSTEAFF.

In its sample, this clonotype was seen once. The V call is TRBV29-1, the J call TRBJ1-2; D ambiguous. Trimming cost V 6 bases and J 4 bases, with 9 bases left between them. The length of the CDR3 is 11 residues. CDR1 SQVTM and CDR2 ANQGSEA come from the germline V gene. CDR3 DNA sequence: TGCAGCGTCACAAGTCTCTATGGCTACACCTTC. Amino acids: CSVTSLYGYTF.

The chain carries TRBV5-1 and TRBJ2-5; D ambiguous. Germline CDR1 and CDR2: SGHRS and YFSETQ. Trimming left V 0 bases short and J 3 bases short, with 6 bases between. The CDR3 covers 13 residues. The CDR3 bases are TGCGCCAGCAGCTTGGGTCCAAAAGAGACCCAGTACTTC. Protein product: CASSLGPKETQYF. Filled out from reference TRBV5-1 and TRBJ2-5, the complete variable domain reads KAGVTQTPRYLIKTRGQQVTLSCSPISGHRSVSWYQQTPGQGLQFLFEYFSETQRNKGNFPGRFSGRQFSNSRSEMNVSTLELGDSALYLCASSLGPKETQYFGPGTRLLVL.